These 13 T cell receptor beta chains were sequenced from one sample in a study of cytotoxic CD8 clonotypes in ibrutinib-treated CLL. Method: immunoSEQ multiplex PCR; TCRdb's copy keeps in-frame clones and lacks some. The table includes tens of thousands of clones, approximately 86% detected once. The material sequenced was PBMCs, taken before ibrutinib treatment. Source of these receptors: a human donor with chronic lymphocytic leukemia.

The V gene is TRBV5-1, the J gene TRBJ1-1; D is uncertain. CDR1 is SGHRS and CDR2 is YFSETQ in the germline V gene. The CDR3 runs 14 residues. V dropped 1 base and J dropped 0 bases, with 7 bases sitting between them. CDR3 in amino acids: CASSLKQMNTEAFF. The CDR3 nucleotides read TGCGCCAGCAGCTTGAAACAGATGAACACTGAAGCTTTCTTT.

This sequence joins TRBV21-1 and TRBJ1-4; the table names TRBD1, a call not compared with the DNA. TRBV21-1 is recorded as a pseudogene. The CDR3 consists of 17 residues. The CDR3 loop reads CASSKEGHRGGSGKLFF. CDR3 sequence (DNA): TGTGCCAGCAGCAAAGAGGGGCACAGGGGTGGGTCGGGAAAACTGTTTTTT.

V is TRBV5-4 and J is TRBJ2-7, with TRBD2 matching 11 bases. CDR1 and CDR2 from the germline V gene are SGHNT and YYREEE (reference sequence). The CDR3 contains 16 residues. J lost 0 bases, V lost 0 bases, and 2 bases had no gene match. The CDR3 nucleotides read TGTGCCAGCAGCTTGGGACTAGCGGGGTCCTCCTACGAGCAGTACTTC. Residues: CASSLGLAGSSYEQYF.

The chain has TRBV6-5 and TRBJ2-7; 7 bases agree with TRBD1. Trimming took 4 bases from V and 2 from J; bases not matched to a gene: 5. The CDR3 loop spans 14 amino acids. The germline V gene has CDR1 MNHEY and CDR2 SVGAGI. The CDR3 nucleotides read TGTGCCAGCAGTTCGACAGGGCCTACCTACGAGCAGTACTTC. Translation: CASSSTGPTYEQYF.

The chain uses TRBV29-1 and TRBJ2-1, with no clear D. CDR1 and CDR2 from the germline V gene are SQVTM and ANQGSEA. The CDR3 has 11 residues. V lost 7 bases to trimming and J lost 0 bases, with 4 bases between them. The CDR3, as DNA: TGCAGCGACTTCTCCTACAATGAGCAGTTCTTC. It is translated as CSDFSYNEQFF.

In its sample, this clone was seen once. This chain links TRBV9 with TRBJ2-2; D gene ambiguous. Germline CDR1 and CDR2: SGDLS and YYNGEE. The CDR3 consists of 13 residues. The V end was cut by 1 base, the J end by 2 bases, with 3 bases between. The CDR3 region is CASSVINTGELFF. As DNA, the CDR3 is TGTGCCAGCAGCGTAATCAACACCGGGGAGCTGTTTTTT.

The rearrangement joins TRBV28 to TRBJ1-4, with D uncertain. Trimming left V 3 bases short and J 5 bases short, with 13 bases between. CDR1 is MDHEN, CDR2 SYDVKM, per germline. This CDR3 is 15 amino acids long. Written as DNA, the CDR3 is TGTGCCAGCAGTTTTTATCTTGGCCGGAATGAAAAACTGTTTTTT. Amino acid sequence: CASSFYLGRNEKLFF.

This chain joins TRBV9 and TRBJ2-7; the D is unclear. CDR3 size: 14 residues. V dropped 4 bases and J dropped 2 bases, with 13 bases sitting between them. CDR1 SGDLS and CDR2 YYNGEE come from the germline V gene. CDR3 sequence: CASSPIRPPYEQYF. CDR3 nucleotide sequence: TGTGCCAGCAGCCCGATTAGGCCCCCCTACGAGCAGTACTTC.

The chain uses TRBV28 and TRBJ2-7; 9 bases line up with TRBD2. V dropped 5 bases and J dropped 3; count of bases not matched to a gene: 20. The CDR3 is made up of 19 amino acids. Germline CDR1 is MDHEN and CDR2 is SYDVKM. The CDR3 here is CASSNLAGPPQNPIYEQYF. Here the CDR3 DNA reads TGTGCCAGCAGTAACCTAGCGGGGCCTCCACAAAACCCCATCTACGAGCAGTACTTC.

CDR3 loop: CASSQHQSVERWGEQYF. The CDR3 DNA sequence: TGCGCCAGCAGTCAACACCAGTCCGTGGAACGCTGGGGCGAGCAGTACTTC. The V gene is TRBV23-1, the J gene TRBJ2-7, with D hard to call. Being an ORF, TRBV23-1 has a function that is uncertain. CDR3 length: 17 amino acids. Trimming took 2 bases from V and 6 from J, leaving 23 bases between them.

V is TRBV4-1 and J is TRBJ2-6, with TRBD1 identical over 12 bases. Germline V gene data show CDR1 as MGHRA and CDR2 as YSYEKL. V was clipped by 0 bases and J by 3 bases; unmatched bases: 3. This CDR3 region has 18 residues. For the CDR3, the DNA is TGCGCCAGCAGCCAAGAGGGACAGGGGGCACTTGGGGCCAACGTCCTGACTTTC. Translation gives CASSQEGQGALGANVLTF.

The rearrangement uses TRBV27 and TRBJ2-5; no clear D. The CDR3 extends over 12 amino acids. Germline V gene lookup returns CDR1 MNHEY and CDR2 SMNVEV (reference sequence). Trimming pared 4 bases from V and 5 bases from J, leaving 8 bases between. Here the CDR3 DNA reads TGTGCCAGCAGTTCCGACGGGGAGACCCAGTACTTC. It is translated as CASSSDGETQYF.

V and J are TRBV5-4 and TRBJ2-1, with 9 nucleotides matching TRBD1. Germline CDR1 SGHNT, CDR2 YYREEE (reference sequence). There are 15 residues in the CDR3. V gave up 4 bases and J gave up 4 bases; unmatched junction bases: 6. The DNA for the CDR3 is TGTGCCAGCAGCGCGACAGGGGGACTTTACAATGAGCAGTTCTTC. Translated, it gives CASSATGGLYNEQFF.